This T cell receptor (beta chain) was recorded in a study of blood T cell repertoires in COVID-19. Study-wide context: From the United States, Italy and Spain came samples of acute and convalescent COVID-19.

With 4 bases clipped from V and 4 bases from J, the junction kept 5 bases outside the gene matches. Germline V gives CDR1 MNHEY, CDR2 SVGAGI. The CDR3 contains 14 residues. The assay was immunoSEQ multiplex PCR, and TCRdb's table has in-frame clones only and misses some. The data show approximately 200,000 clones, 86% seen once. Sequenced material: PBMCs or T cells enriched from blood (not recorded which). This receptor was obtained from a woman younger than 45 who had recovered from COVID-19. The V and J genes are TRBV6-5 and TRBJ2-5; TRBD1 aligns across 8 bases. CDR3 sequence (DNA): TGTGCCAGCAGTTGGCAGGACAGGGCAGAGACCCAGTACTTC. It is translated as CASSWQDRAETQYF.